These T cell receptor beta chains were read from a single sample in a study of blood T cell repertoires in COVID-19. Clones were read by immunoSEQ multiplex PCR, and TCRdb kept only the in-frame ones, dropping some. The sample has hundreds of thousands of clones, roughly 89% seen once. Source material: PBMCs or T cells enriched from blood (not recorded which). These receptors were obtained from a man aged 40-50 years who had recovered from COVID-19. The CDR3 runs from the conserved cysteine through the conserved F or W. Each record gives: CDR3 protein, CDR3 DNA, clone size, D gene, J gene, V gene. D genes are given only for firm matches. Part of the rows lack a size; the others show once, few, many or a class for expanded clones.

CDR3aa: CASSATWQPSYEQYF
CDR3nt: TGTGCCAGCAGCGCGACATGGCAGCCCTCCTACGAGCAGTACTTC
abundance: -
d_gene: -
j_gene: TRBJ2-7
v_gene: TRBV9

CDR3aa: CASSLIILAGAREQFF
CDR3nt: TGTGCCAGCAGCCTAATAATACTAGCGGGAGCTCGCGAGCAGTTCTTC
abundance: -
d_gene: TRBD2
j_gene: TRBJ2-1
v_gene: TRBV7-2

CDR3aa: CASSQEDRGYGYTF
CDR3nt: TGTGCCAGCAGCCAAGAGGACAGGGGCTATGGCTACACCTTC
abundance: -
d_gene: TRBD1
j_gene: TRBJ1-2
v_gene: TRBV14

CDR3aa: CASSNRGGQPQHF
CDR3nt: TGTGCCAGTAGTAACAGGGGTGGGCAGCCCCAGCATTTT
abundance: -
d_gene: TRBD1
j_gene: TRBJ1-5
v_gene: TRBV19

CDR3aa: CASSPRRAGEETQYF
CDR3nt: TGTGCCAGCAGCCCCCGGCGAGCGGGAGAAGAGACCCAGTACTTC
abundance: -
d_gene: TRBD2
j_gene: TRBJ2-5
v_gene: TRBV11-2

CDR3aa: CASSPRLAGFYEQYF
CDR3nt: TGTGCCAGCAGTCCCCGACTAGCGGGGTTCTACGAGCAGTACTTC
abundance: -
d_gene: TRBD2
j_gene: TRBJ2-7
v_gene: TRBV27

CDR3aa: CASSLLAQAPSNEQFF
CDR3nt: TGTGCCAGCAGTTTACTTGCACAGGCCCCCTCCAATGAGCAGTTCTTC
abundance: -
d_gene: -
j_gene: TRBJ2-1
v_gene: TRBV27

CDR3aa: CASSLSSGFVLYHTEAFF
CDR3nt: TGTGCCAGCAGCCTGAGCTCAGGGTTTGTATTATATCACACTGAAGCTTTCTTT
abundance: -
d_gene: -
j_gene: TRBJ1-1
v_gene: TRBV11-2

CDR3aa: CASSRSRTGYNEQFF
CDR3nt: TGTGCCAGCTCACGAAGCCGAACAGGTTATAATGAGCAGTTCTTC
abundance: -
d_gene: -
j_gene: TRBJ2-1
v_gene: TRBV18

CDR3aa: CAEGQDRNQPQHF
CDR3nt: TGTGCCGAAGGACAGGATCGTAATCAGCCCCAGCATTTT
abundance: -
d_gene: TRBD1
j_gene: TRBJ1-5
v_gene: TRBV30

CDR3aa: CAISVRPAGPGYGYTF
CDR3nt: TGTGCCATCAGTGTCCGGCCCGCAGGGCCGGGCTATGGCTACACCTTC
abundance: -
d_gene: -
j_gene: TRBJ1-2
v_gene: TRBV10-3

CDR3aa: CASWGLQGLDTEAFF
CDR3nt: TGTGCCAGTTGGGGACTTCAGGGCTTGGACACTGAAGCTTTCTTT
abundance: -
d_gene: -
j_gene: TRBJ1-1
v_gene: TRBV19

CDR3aa: CASSQRAGAETQYF
CDR3nt: TGTGCCAGCAGCCAACGTGCGGGAGCTGAGACCCAGTACTTC
abundance: once
d_gene: TRBD2
j_gene: TRBJ2-5
v_gene: TRBV3-1/TRBV3-2

CDR3aa: CASNPSGQETQYF
CDR3nt: TGTGCCAGCAATCCTAGCGGGCAAGAGACCCAGTACTTC
abundance: -
d_gene: TRBD2
j_gene: TRBJ2-5
v_gene: TRBV27

CDR3aa: CASSIGSGGLGNPEAFF
CDR3nt: TGTGCCAGTAGTATAGGGTCAGGGGGCTTAGGTAACCCTGAAGCTTTCTTT
abundance: -
d_gene: TRBD1
j_gene: TRBJ1-1
v_gene: TRBV19